Following are 27 T cell receptor beta chains from one sample sequenced in a study of T-cell memory formation after mild COVID-19. TCRdb fed the 5' RACE reads into MiXCR, producing one record per CDR3 protein. Found here are 550,000 to 600,000 distinct CDR3 sequences, 20% to 25% of them singletons; the top ten hold 7% to 9%. What was sequenced was PBMCs or a T cell subset sorted from them (not recorded which). The receptors originated from an adult woman who had mild COVID-19 (a few samples of this study predate the infection). Cell type and time point are not known.

This clonotype has just a few counts. The genes are TRBV12-3 or TRBV12-4 and TRBJ1-5, with D unresolved. Trimming shortened V by 2 bases and J by 2 bases, and 13 bases separated the two germline ends. CDR3 size: 16 residues. The CDR3 reads CASSLPPRLGNQPQHF. For the CDR3, the DNA is TGTGCCAGCAGTTTACCCCCGCGGCTAGGCAATCAGCCCCAGCATTTT.

In its sample, this clonotype was seen once. The chain has TRBV15 and TRBJ2-7; D remains unclear. V lost 0 bases and J 1 base, leaving 7 bases between the germline ends. CDR3 length: 14 residues. Germline CDR1 reads LNHNV; CDR2 reads YYDKDF (reference sequence). The CDR3 sequence is CATSRDLGSYEQYF. The DNA of the CDR3 is TGTGCCACCAGCAGAGATTTAGGGTCCTACGAGCAGTACTTC.

This clonotype was counted at least ten times. CDR3 sequence (DNA): TGTGCCAGCAGCAAGGACGGGCTGGTGAGCACTGAAGCTTTCTTT. Translated: CASSKDGLVSTEAFF. The chain uses TRBV12-3 or TRBV12-4 and TRBJ1-1; unclear D gene. Between the trimmed V and J ends, which lost 6 bases and 4 bases, there was a span of 18 bases. This CDR3 region has 15 residues.

CDR3 in DNA: TGTGCCATCAGTGAGCAGGTAACTAACACTGAAGCTTTCTTT. As protein: CAISEQVTNTEAFF. The chain joins TRBV10-3 to TRBJ1-1; D gene uncertain. CDR3 length: 14 residues. Germline values: CDR1 ENHRY, CDR2 SYGVKD. V was trimmed by 2 bases and J by 2 bases, leaving 9 bases between them.

This chain links TRBV4-1 with TRBJ2-1; tentative D call: TRBD2 (7 bases). Deletions cut 6 bases from V and 0 bases from J, with 24 bases between. Germline-derived CDR1 and CDR2 are MGHRA and YSYEKL. The CDR3 consists of 19 residues. In DNA, the CDR3 is TGCGCCAGCAGTCAGGGAAGGTTGAGGGGGGGCAGCTCCTACAATGAGCAGTTCTTC. Its translation is CASSQGRLRGGSSYNEQFF.

The chain has TRBV29-1 and TRBJ2-2, with D possibly being TRBD2 (6 bases). Trimming stripped 0 bases from V and 3 bases from J, with 8 bases between. Germline CDR1 and CDR2: SQVTM and ANQGSEA. The CDR3 runs to 14 residues. CDR3 nucleotides: TGCAGCGTTGAAGATTGGGGGGACACCGGGGAGCTGTTTTTT. Translated, it gives CSVEDWGDTGELFF.

The rearrangement links TRBV28 to TRBJ1-4; D unclear. Germline V lookup: CDR1 MDHEN, CDR2 SYDVKM. Deletions cut 2 bases from V and 4 bases from J, with 8 bases between. This CDR3 comprises 14 residues. CDR3: CASSLTTGNEKLFF. The DNA of the CDR3 is TGTGCCAGCAGTTTAACCACGGGTAATGAAAAACTGTTTTTT.

This clonotype was observed a few times. The V call is TRBV4-1, the J call TRBJ1-2; D is undetermined. In germline, CDR1 is MGHRA, CDR2 YSYEKL. Trimming took off 1 base at V and 1 base at J, with 16 bases between the two ends. The CDR3 spans 17 residues. This CDR3 reads CASSQAVTDPYNYGYTF. Here the CDR3 DNA reads TGCGCCAGCAGCCAAGCCGTCACGGACCCTTATAACTATGGCTACACCTTC.

This chain uses TRBV2 with TRBJ2-3, with 10 bases matching TRBD2. Germline CDR1 reads SNHLY; CDR2 reads FYNNEI. CDR3 length: 16 amino acids. The V and J ends lost 2 bases and 1 base, in that order; junction bases with no gene match: 3. In DNA, the CDR3 is TGTGCCAGCAGTGAAAGAGCGGGGGGGCGCACAGATACGCAGTATTTT. It yields the protein CASSERAGGRTDTQYF.

The chain is built from TRBV6-2 or TRBV6-3 and TRBJ2-5; TRBD2 might be the D (5 bases). The CDR3 spans 13 residues. CDR1 is MNHEY, CDR2 SVGEGT, per germline. V was clipped by 7 bases and J by 4 bases, with 13 bases between them. For the CDR3, the DNA is TGTGCCAGCAATTGGGGTGCGGGAGAGACCCAGTACTTC. Its protein product is CASNWGAGETQYF.

The rearrangement joins TRBV12-3 or TRBV12-4 to TRBJ2-3; 13 bases align to TRBD2. The CDR3 has 15 residues. With 5 bases clipped from V and 4 bases from J, the junction kept 3 bases outside the gene matches. Here the CDR3 DNA reads TGTGCCAGCAGTCGGACTAGCGGGAGATCAGATACGCAGTATTTT. This sequence encodes CASSRTSGRSDTQYF.

The chain joins TRBV5-1 to TRBJ2-1, with 8 positions matching TRBD2. The V gene end was trimmed by 0 bases and the J gene end by 4 bases; junction bases not matched to a gene: 6. The germline V gene has CDR1 SGHRS and CDR2 YFSETQ. This CDR3 comprises 16 residues. The CDR3 DNA follows: TGCGCCAGCAGCTTGGCCCTTACTAGCGGTTACAATGAGCAGTTCTTC. It specifies CASSLALTSGYNEQFF.

This clonotype has more than one count but fewer than ten. The rearrangement joins TRBV4-1 to TRBJ2-1; the D is unclear. The CDR3 is 12 amino acids. The ends were cut back, 1 base at V and 8 bases at J, with 6 bases in the middle. Per germline, CDR1 MGHRA and CDR2 YSYEKL. CDR3 in amino acids: CASSQVWDEQFF. CDR3 nucleotide sequence: TGCGCCAGCAGCCAAGTTTGGGATGAGCAGTTCTTC.

CDR3 in amino acids: CASSGGRAFF. Here the CDR3 DNA reads TGTGCCAGTAGCGGGGGACGGGCTTTCTTT. The gene calls are TRBV19 and TRBJ1-1; a possible D gene is TRBD1 (5 bases). Germline loops: CDR1 LNHDA, CDR2 SQIVND (reference sequence). The V and J ends lost 6 bases and 11 bases respectively, with 10 bases between them. The length of the CDR3 is 10 residues.

This clonotype was counted ten times or more. The chain recombines TRBV7-9 with TRBJ2-7, with unresolved D. CDR1 SEHNR and CDR2 FQNEAQ come from the germline V gene (reference sequence). This CDR3 contains 14 residues. The V and J ends lost 1 base and 1 base respectively, with 8 bases between them. The CDR3 region is CASSLVHESYEQYF. The CDR3 region has the DNA TGTGCCAGCAGCTTAGTCCATGAATCCTACGAGCAGTACTTC.

The chain joins TRBV12-2 to TRBJ1-1. TRBV12-2 is tagged as a pseudogene. CDR3 length equals 18 residues. The CDR3 sequence is CASRAKLAGPRLNTEAFF. The CDR3, as DNA: TGTGCAAGTCGCGCAAAACTGGCGGGACCGAGGCTGAACACTGAAGCTTTCTTT.

The gene calls are TRBV11-2 and TRBJ2-5; no definite D call. CDR3 length: 13 residues. Germline lookup yields CDR1 SGHAT and CDR2 FQNNGV. The ends were cut back, 1 base at V and 6 bases at J, with 9 bases in the middle. CDR3 region: CASSLALPQTQYF. The CDR3 coding sequence is TGTGCCAGCAGCTTAGCTCTGCCGCAGACCCAGTACTTC.

The chain couples TRBV5-1 to TRBJ2-2, with 10 bases that match TRBD1. The CDR3 contains 16 residues. The germline CDR1 and CDR2 sequences are SGHRS and YFSETQ. J gave up 5 bases and V 6 bases, and 10 bases lay outside the gene matches. CDR3 nucleotides: TGCGCCAGCATCTCTGACAGGGGGCTAAGTACCGGGGAGCTGTTTTTT. Protein: CASISDRGLSTGELFF.

Only a few counts were recorded for this clonotype. This chain joins TRBV28 and TRBJ2-7, with 12 bases lining up with TRBD2. Germline-derived CDR1 and CDR2 are MDHEN and SYDVKM. This CDR3 is built from 18 residues. J gave up 4 bases and V 6 bases, and 16 bases lay outside the gene matches. The CDR3 sequence: CASSRSPKTSGSVYEQYF. The DNA for the CDR3 is TGTGCCAGCAGCCGCAGCCCCAAGACTAGCGGGAGTGTATACGAGCAGTACTTC.

This clonotype was counted only a few times. The chain's CDR3 is CASSQDRSQPQHF. As DNA, the CDR3 is TGTGCCAGCAGCCAAGATCGATCTCAGCCCCAGCATTTT. The chain has TRBV3-1 and TRBJ1-5; D gene uncertain. Trimming shortened V by 0 bases and J by 6 bases, and 6 bases separated the two germline ends. The CDR3 extends over 13 amino acids. Germline V lookup: CDR1 LGHDT, CDR2 YNNKEL (reference sequence).

This chain connects TRBV7-8 to TRBJ2-3, with TRBD2 matching 10 bases. Germline V gene lookup returns CDR1 SGHVS and CDR2 FQNEAQ. J lost 1 base, V lost 0 bases, and 4 bases had no gene match. This CDR3 contains 17 residues. The DNA of the CDR3 is TGTGCCAGCAGCTTAGCTCGTGGACTAGCGGGCACAGATACGCAGTATTTT. Its protein is CASSLARGLAGTDTQYF. Combining the CDR3 with reference TRBV7-8 and TRBJ2-3 gives the whole variable domain GAGVSQSPRYKVAKRGQDVALRCDPISGHVSLFWYQQALGQGPEFLTYFQNEAQLDKSGLPSDRFFAERPEGSVSTLKIQRTQQEDSAVYLCASSLARGLAGTDTQYFGPGTRLTVL.

V and J are TRBV23-1 and TRBJ1-5; 9 bases map to TRBD1. TRBV23-1 qualifies as an ORF whose function is uncertain. This CDR3 contains 16 residues. The trim removed 10 bases at V and 2 bases at J, leaving 12 bases unmatched. CDR3 nucleotides: TGCGCCACCTCCGGGACAGGGACGGATGGCAATCAGCCCCAGCATTTT. It encodes CATSGTGTDGNQPQHF.

The chain combines TRBV23-1 with TRBJ2-1; 9 bases are shared with TRBD2. TRBV23-1 falls under the ORF class, with uncertain function. Unmatched junction bases numbered 16, after V lost 7 bases and J lost 0 bases. This CDR3 comprises 19 residues. CDR3: CASTQREAGTAISYNEQFF. For the CDR3, the DNA is TGCGCCAGCACCCAGCGGGAGGCCGGGACCGCGATCTCCTACAATGAGCAGTTCTTC.

This clonotype showed up just a few times. The V gene is TRBV5-1, the J gene TRBJ2-7; 8 nucleotides match TRBD1. Unmatched junction bases numbered 4, after V lost 0 bases and J lost 11 bases. CDR1 is SGHRS, CDR2 YFSETQ, per germline. The CDR3 length is 12 residues. CDR3 nucleotides: TGCGCCAGCAGCTTGGAGGACAGGGTAAAGTACTTC. Its translation is CASSLEDRVKYF.

The chain is built from TRBV20-1 and TRBJ2-7, with D possibly being TRBD2 (6 bases). Germline V gene data show CDR1 as DFQATT and CDR2 as SNEGSKA (reference sequence). With 3 bases removed from V and 6 bases from J, the gap between germline ends came to 18 bases. This CDR3 has 14 amino acids. The CDR3 nucleotides read TGCAGTGCTAGTCTCCCTGGGACTGAGCTCGAGCAGTACTTC. Protein product: CSASLPGTELEQYF.

This clonotype was detected once. This chain connects TRBV4-3 to TRBJ1-1, with D possibly matching TRBD1 (6 bases). The CDR3 spans 14 residues. Germline V CDR1 and CDR2: LGHNA, YSLEER. V gave up 4 bases and J gave up 3 bases, with 12 bases separating them. The CDR3 sequence: CASSRRDTYTEAFF. The CDR3 nucleotides are TGCGCCAGCAGCCGCCGGGACACCTACACTGAAGCTTTCTTT.

The chain is built from TRBV7-6 and TRBJ2-1; D unresolved. CDR1 is SGHVS and CDR2 is FNYEAQ in the germline V gene. Trimming pared 5 bases from V and 3 bases from J, leaving 14 bases between. There are 15 residues in the CDR3. The DNA for the CDR3 is TGTGCCAGCAGCGCCCCCGGGTTACTCTACAATGAGCAGTTCTTC. Translating it yields CASSAPGLLYNEQFF.